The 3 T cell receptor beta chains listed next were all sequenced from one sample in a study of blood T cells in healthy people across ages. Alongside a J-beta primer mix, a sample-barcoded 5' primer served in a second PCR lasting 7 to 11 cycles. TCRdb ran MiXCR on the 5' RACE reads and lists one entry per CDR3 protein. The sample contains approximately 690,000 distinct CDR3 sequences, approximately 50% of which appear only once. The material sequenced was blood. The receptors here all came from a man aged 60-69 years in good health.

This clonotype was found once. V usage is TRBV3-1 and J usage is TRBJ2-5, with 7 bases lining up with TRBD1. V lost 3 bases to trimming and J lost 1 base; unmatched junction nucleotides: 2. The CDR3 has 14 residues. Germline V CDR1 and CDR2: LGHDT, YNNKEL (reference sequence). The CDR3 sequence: CASSQGQPQETQYF. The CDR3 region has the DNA TGTGCCAGCAGCCAGGGACAGCCCCAAGAGACCCAGTACTTC.

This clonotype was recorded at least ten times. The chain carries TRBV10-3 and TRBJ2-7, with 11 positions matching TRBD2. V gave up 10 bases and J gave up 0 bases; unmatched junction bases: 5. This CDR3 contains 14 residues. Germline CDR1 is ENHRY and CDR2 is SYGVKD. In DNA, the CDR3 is TGTGCCACCTCCGGGACTAGCGGCTCCTACGAGCAGTACTTC. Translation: CATSGTSGSYEQYF.

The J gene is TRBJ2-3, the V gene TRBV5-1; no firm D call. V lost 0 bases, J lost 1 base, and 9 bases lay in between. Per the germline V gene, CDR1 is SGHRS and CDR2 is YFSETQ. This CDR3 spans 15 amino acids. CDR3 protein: CASSLVDFRTDTQYF. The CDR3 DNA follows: TGCGCCAGCAGCTTGGTTGACTTTCGCACAGATACGCAGTATTTT.